Reported below is one T cell receptor (beta chain). Its antigen is still unknown. This record comes from a study of vaccination effects on CD4 cells after COVID-19. The length of the CDR3 is 17 residues. The V gene's germline CDR1 is SGHRS and CDR2 YFSETQ. With 0 bases removed from V and 2 bases from J, the gap between germline ends came to 16 bases. Once cultured for roughly ten days, the cells underwent separation to obtain CD4+ T cells. Produced via immunoSEQ multiplex PCR; TCRdb's table is partial and in-frame only. Of over 65,000 clones in the sample, approximately 71% are singletons; the top ten hold about 1.9%. Study-level findings and limits: Pronounced clonal contraction occurred in clones induced by infection and by vaccine late after vaccination.

The sample in question was CD4+ T cells from PBMCs cultured without peptide, obtained before COVID-19 vaccination. The TCR was taken from a human donor who received a COVID-19 vaccine. The chain recombines TRBV5-1 with TRBJ2-3; weak D call: TRBD2 (5 bases). CDR3 nucleotides: TGCGCCAGCAGCTTGGTAGTGGGGAGTTTAGTCACAGATACGCAGTATTTT. Translating it yields CASSLVVGSLVTDTQYF.